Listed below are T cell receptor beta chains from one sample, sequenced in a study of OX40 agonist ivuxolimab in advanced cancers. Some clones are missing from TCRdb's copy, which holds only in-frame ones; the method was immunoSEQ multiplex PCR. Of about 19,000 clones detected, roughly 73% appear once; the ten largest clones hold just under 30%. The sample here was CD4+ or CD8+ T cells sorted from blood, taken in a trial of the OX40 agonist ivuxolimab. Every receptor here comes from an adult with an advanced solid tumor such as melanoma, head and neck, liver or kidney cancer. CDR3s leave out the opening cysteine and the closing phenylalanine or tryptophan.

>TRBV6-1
ATWTGGKYEQY
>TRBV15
ATSAGGRVYNEQF
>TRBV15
ATSRVGTFGTEAF
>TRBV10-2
ASRGVAGATDTQY
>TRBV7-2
ASSLGDRVGEQY
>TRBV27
ASSLLAGVYNEQF
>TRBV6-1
ASSWGGADYGYT
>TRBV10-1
ASSELAGGGTNTGELF
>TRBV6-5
ASSYSIEGGAYEQY
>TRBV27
ASSSGQGSFYNSPLH
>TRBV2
ASRDRDPTRWVNTEAF
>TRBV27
ASSSTAPVTSGRISGELF
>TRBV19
ASSIRGLDEKLF
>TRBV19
ASSTYGGSGELF
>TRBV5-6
ASSVGRSYEQY
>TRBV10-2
ASSEAGQGAYEQY
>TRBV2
ASSYQETQY
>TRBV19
ASSTGLYSTDTQY
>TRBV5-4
ASSSTGGNEKLF
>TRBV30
AWSVLPGGEQF
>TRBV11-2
ASSLAYSSRTDTQY
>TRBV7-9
ASSLRDTNTGELF
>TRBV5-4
ASSLDSSGADTGELF
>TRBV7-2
ASRGQENQPQH
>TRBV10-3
AITQGGGGLVYGYT
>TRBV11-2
ASSLVSGGADEQY
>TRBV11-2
ASTLNSIYGYT
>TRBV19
ASSINLVGETQY
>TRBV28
ASRSQGLSGNTIY
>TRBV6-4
ASSDGGYLILTGELF
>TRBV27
ASSPYSSNQPQH
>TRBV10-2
ASSESGGRDEQF
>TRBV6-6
ASSRQYNEQF
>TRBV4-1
ASRPQGTATAYT
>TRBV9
ASSRGGHEQF
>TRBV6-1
ASSEARGYEQF
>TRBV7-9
ASSFTGTGRSTEAF
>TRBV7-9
ASSLGGGRGTNEQF
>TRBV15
ATSIQQGATGELF
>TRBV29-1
SVELGYGTPFSYNEQF
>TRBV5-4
ASSPGEVGEKLF
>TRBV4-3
ASSQEIDLGTGDTNEKLF